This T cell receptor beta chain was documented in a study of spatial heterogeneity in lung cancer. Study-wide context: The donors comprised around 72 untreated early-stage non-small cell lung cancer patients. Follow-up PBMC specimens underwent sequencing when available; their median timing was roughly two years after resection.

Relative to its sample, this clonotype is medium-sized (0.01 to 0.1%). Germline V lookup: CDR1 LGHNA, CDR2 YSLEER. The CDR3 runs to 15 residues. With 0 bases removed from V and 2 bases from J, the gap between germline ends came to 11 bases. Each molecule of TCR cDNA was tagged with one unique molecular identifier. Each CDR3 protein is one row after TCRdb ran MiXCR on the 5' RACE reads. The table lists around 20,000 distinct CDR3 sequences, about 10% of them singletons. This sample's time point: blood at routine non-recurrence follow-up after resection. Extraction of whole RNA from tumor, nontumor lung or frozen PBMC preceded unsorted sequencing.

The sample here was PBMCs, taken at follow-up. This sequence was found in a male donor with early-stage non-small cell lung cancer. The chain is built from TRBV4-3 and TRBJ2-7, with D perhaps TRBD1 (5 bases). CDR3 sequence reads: CASSQDWGGPYEQYF. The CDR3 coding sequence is TGCGCCAGCAGCCAAGATTGGGGCGGACCCTACGAGCAGTACTTC.